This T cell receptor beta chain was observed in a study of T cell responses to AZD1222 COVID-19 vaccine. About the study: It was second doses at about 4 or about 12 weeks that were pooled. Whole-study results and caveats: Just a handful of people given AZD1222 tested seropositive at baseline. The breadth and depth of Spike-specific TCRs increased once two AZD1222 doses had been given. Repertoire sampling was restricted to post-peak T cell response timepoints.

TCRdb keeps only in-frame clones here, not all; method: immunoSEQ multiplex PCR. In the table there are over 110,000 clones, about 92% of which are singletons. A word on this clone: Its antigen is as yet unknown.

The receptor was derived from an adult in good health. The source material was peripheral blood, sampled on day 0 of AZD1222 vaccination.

This CDR3 is CASSLGSYNEQFF. CDR3 in DNA: TGTGCCAGCAGCTTAGGATCCTACAATGAGCAGTTCTTC. This chain uses TRBV11-3 with TRBJ2-1; D is unclear. The CDR3 length is 13 residues. CDR1 is SGHNT and CDR2 is YENEEA in the germline V gene. Trimming pared 1 base from V and 1 base from J, leaving 2 bases between.